The clone carrying this T cell receptor beta chain was seen many times. What it recognizes is unknown. This record belongs to a study of regulatory T cells in long-lasting Graves disease. CDR1 and CDR2 from the germline V gene are DFQATT and SNEGSKA (reference sequence). CDR3 length: 13 amino acids. With 5 bases removed from V and 6 bases from J, the gap between germline ends came to 17 bases. Time point described: newly diagnosed GD, antithyroid drugs for less than 3 months. Generation of the TCR library employed RNA extracted from PBMCs. In building TCR beta libraries, iRepertoire HTBI primers were used together with Arm-PCR of CDR3 regions. TCRdb called the multiplex PCR reads again in MiXCR, with one record for every CDR3 protein. Of approximately 440,000 distinct CDR3 sequences detected, 16% appear once; the ten largest clones hold about 12%. Study-wide results and limits: TRBV28, TRBJ1-2 and TRBJ2-5 emerged as the favored segments in persistent disease. Graves' patients with persistent disease showed TCR diversity lower than patients newly diagnosed.

The sample also formed part of further work on T cells in Graves' hyperthyroidism and ophthalmopathy. That work states: First-round RT-PCR of the TCR CDR3 relied on the HTBI primer set. The model's output predicted ophthalmopathy at a median of around 7 months prior to onset.

This receptor was taken from a man aged 35 to 55 with Graves disease. This specimen consisted of peripheral blood mononuclear cells (PBMCs), obtained at new diagnosis, from a patient treated with antithyroid drugs. The V call is TRBV20-1, the J call TRBJ2-7, with a weak D call TRBD2 (6 bases). The CDR3 loop reads CSARPGRAGEQYF. Written as DNA, the CDR3 is TGCAGTGCTCGACCCGGGCGAGCGGGCGAGCAGTACTTC.